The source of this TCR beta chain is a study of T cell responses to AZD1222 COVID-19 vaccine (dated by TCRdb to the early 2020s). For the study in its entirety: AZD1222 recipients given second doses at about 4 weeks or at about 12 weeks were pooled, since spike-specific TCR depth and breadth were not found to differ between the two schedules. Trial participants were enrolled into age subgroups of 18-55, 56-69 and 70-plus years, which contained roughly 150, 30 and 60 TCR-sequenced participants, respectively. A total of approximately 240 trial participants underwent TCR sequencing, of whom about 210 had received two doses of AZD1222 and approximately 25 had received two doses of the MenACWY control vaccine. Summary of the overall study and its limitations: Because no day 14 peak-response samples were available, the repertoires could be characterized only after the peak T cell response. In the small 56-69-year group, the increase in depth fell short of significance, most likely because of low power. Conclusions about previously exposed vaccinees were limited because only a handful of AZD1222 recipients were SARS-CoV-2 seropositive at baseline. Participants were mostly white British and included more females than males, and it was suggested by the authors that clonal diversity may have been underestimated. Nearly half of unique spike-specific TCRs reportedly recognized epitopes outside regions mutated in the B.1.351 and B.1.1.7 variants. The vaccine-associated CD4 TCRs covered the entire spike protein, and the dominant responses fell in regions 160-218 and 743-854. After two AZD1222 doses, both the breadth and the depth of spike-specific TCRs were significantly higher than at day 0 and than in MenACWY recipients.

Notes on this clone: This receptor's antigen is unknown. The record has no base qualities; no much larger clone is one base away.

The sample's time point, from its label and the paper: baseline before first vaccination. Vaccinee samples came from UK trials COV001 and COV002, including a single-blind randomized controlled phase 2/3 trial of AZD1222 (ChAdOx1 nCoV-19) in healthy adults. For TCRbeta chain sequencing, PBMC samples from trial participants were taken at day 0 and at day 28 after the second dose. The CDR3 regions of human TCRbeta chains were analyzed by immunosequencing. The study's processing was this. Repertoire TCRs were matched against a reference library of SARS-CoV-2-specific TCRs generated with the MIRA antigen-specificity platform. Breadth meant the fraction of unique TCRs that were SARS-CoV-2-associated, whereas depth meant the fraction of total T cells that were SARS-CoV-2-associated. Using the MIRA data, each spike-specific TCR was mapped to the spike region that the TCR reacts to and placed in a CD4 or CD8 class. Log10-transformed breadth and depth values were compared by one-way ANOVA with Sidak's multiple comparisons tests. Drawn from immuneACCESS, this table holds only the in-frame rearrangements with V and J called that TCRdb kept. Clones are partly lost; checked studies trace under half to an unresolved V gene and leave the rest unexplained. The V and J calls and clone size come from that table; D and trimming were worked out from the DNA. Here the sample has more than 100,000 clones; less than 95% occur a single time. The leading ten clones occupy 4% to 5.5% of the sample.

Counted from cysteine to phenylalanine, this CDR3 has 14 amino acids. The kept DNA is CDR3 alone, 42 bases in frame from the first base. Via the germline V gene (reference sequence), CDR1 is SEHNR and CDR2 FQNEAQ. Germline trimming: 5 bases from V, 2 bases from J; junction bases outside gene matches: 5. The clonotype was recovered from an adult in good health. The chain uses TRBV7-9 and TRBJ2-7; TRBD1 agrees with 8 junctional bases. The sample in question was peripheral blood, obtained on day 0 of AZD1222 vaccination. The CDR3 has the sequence CASSARTGPYEQYF. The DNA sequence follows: TGTGCCAGCAGCGCACGGACAGGGCCCTACGAGCAGTACTTC.